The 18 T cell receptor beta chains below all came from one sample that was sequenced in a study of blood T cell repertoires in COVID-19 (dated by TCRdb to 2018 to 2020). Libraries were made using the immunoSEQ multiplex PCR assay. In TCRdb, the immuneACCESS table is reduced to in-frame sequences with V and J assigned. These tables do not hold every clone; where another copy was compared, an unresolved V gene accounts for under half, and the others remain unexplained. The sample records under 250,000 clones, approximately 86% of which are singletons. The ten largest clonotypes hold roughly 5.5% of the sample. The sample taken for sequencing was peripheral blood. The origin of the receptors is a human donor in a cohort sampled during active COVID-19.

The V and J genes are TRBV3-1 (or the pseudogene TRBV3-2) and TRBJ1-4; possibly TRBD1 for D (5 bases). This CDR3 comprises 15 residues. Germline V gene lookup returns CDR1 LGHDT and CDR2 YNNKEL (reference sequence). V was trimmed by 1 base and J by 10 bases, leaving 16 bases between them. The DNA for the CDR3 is TGTGCCAGCAGCCAAGGCGGGACCCAAGGATTAAAACTGTTTTTT. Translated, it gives CASSQGGTQGLKLFF.

Here the CDR3 DNA reads TGTGCCAGCTCACCACAGATGGGGACAGGGGTCAATGAGCAGTTCTTC. Translating it yields CASSPQMGTGVNEQFF. The J gene is TRBJ2-1, the V gene TRBV18, with 10 nucleotides matching TRBD1. The junction had 6 bases not matched to a gene; V was cut back by 1 base and J by 6 bases. This CDR3 is 16 amino acids long. Germline V CDR1 and CDR2: KGHSH, LQKENI.

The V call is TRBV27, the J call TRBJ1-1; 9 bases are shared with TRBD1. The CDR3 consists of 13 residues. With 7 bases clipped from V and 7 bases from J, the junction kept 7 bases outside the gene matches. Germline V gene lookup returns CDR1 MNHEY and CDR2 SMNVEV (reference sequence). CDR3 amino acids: CASTGTGYGEAFF. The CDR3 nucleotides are TGTGCCAGCACCGGGACAGGGTATGGTGAAGCTTTCTTT.

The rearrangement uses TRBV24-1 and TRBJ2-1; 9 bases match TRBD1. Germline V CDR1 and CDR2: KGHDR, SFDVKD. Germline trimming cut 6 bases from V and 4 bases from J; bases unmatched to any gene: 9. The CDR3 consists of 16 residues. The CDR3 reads CATSSTGGNGYNEQFF. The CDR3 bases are TGTGCCACCAGTTCTACAGGGGGCAATGGGTACAATGAGCAGTTCTTC.

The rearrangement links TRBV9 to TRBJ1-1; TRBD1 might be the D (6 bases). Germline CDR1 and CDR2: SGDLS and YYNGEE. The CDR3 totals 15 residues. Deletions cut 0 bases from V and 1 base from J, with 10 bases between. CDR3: CASSVVGAGNTEAFF. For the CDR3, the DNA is TGTGCCAGCAGCGTAGTGGGGGCGGGGAACACTGAAGCTTTCTTT.

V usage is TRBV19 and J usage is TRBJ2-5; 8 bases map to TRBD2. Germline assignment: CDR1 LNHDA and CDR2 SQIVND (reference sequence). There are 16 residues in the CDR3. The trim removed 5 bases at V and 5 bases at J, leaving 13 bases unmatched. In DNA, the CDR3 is TGTGCCAGTAGTCCAACGGCGGGACTAGATCAGGAGACCCAGTACTTC. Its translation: CASSPTAGLDQETQYF.

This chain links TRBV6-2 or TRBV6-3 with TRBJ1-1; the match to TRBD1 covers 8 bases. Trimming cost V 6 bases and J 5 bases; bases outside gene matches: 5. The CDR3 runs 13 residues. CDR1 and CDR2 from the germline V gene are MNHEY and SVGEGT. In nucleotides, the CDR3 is TGTGCCAGCAGCTTAACAGGGGGTACTGAAGCTTTCTTT. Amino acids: CASSLTGGTEAFF.

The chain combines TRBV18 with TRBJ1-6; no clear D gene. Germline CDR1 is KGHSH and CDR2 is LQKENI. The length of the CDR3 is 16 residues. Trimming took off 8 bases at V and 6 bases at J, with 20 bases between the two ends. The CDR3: CASQVDLPAANSPLHF. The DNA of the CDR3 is TGTGCCAGCCAGGTCGACCTACCGGCAGCTAATTCACCCCTCCACTTT.

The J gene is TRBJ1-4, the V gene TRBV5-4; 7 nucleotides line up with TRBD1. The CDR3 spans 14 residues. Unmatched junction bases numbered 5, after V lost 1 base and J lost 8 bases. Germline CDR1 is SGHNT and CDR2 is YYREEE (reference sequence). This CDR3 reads CASSLRGPEEKLFF. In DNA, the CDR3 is TGTGCCAGCAGCTTGAGGGGGCCGGAGGAAAAACTGTTTTTT.

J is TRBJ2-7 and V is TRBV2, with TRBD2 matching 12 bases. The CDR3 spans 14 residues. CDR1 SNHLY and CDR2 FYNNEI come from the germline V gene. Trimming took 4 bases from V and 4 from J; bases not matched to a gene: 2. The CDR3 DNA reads TGTGCCAGCAGTGGGACTAGCGGGGCGTACGAGCAGTACTTC. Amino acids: CASSGTSGAYEQYF.

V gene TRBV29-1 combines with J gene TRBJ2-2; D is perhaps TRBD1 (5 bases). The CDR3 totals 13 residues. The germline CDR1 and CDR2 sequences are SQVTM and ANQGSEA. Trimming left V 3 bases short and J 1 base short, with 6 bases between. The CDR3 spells CSVEGLNTGELFF. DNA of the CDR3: TGCAGCGTTGAGGGGCTGAACACCGGGGAGCTGTTTTTT.

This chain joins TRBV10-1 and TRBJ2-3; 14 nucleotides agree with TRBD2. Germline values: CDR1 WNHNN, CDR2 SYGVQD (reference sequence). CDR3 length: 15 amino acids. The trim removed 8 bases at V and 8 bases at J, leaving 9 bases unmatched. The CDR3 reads CASGGTSGSYSTQYF. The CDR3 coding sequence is TGCGCCAGCGGGGGGACTAGCGGGAGTTATTCTACGCAGTATTTT.

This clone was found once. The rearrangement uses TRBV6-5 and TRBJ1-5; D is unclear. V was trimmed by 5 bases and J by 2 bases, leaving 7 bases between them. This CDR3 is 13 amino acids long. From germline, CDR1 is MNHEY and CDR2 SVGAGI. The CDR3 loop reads CASSRQGNQPQHF. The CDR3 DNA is TGTGCCAGCAGTCGGCAGGGCAATCAGCCCCAGCATTTT.

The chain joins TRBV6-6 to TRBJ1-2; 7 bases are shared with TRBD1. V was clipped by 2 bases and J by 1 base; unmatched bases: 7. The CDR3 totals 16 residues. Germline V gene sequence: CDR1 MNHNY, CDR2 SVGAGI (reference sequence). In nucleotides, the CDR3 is TGTGCCAGCAGTTACGCATCAGGGGGTTTTAACTATGGCTACACCTTC. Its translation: CASSYASGGFNYGYTF.

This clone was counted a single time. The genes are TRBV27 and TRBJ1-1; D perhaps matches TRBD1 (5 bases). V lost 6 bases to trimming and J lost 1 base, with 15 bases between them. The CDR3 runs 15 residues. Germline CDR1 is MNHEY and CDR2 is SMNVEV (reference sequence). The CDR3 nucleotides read TGTGCCAGCAGAATCTTGACAGCCACGAACACTGAAGCTTTCTTT. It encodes CASRILTATNTEAFF.

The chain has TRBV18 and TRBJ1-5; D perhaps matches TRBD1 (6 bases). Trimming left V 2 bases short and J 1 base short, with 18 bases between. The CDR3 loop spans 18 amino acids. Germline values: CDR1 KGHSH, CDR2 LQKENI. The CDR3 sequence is CASSPVPGEGVSNQPQHF. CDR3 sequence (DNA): TGTGCCAGCTCACCAGTACCCGGGGAGGGGGTAAGCAATCAGCCCCAGCATTTT.

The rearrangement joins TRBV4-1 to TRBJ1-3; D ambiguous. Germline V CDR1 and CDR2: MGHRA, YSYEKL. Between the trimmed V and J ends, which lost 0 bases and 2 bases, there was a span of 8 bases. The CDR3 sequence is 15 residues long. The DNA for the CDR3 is TGCGCCAGCAGCCAAGATGAACGGGCTGGAAACACCATATATTTT. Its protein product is CASSQDERAGNTIYF.

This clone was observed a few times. As DNA, the CDR3 is TGTGCCAGCAGCTTACGTTCGGATTCACCCCTCCACTTT. Its translation is CASSLRSDSPLHF. The chain is built from TRBV5-5 and TRBJ1-6; D not resolved. Germline CDR1 reads SGHKS; CDR2 reads YYEKEE (reference sequence). V lost 2 bases, J lost 8 bases, and 8 bases lay in between. CDR3 length: 13 amino acids.